This T cell receptor beta chain comes out of a study of post-analysis software for immune sequencing data. Regarding the study as a whole: Samples from a shared batch, those prepared together, strongly co-clustered by F measure. Controls significantly exceeded multiple sclerosis patients in normalized Chao1 diversity. Five or six TRBV segments appeared more often in patients than in controls, and TRBV5-6, TRBV5-1 and TRBV20-1 were among these.

Concerning this clonotype itself: Its cognate antigen is unknown.

CDR1 is MNHNS, CDR2 SASEGT, per germline. Between the trimmed V and J ends, which lost 7 bases and 9 bases, there was a span of 12 bases. This CDR3 is 12 amino acids long. Unique molecular identifiers had been added to the TCR beta cDNA libraries. MiXCR was run by TCRdb on the PCR reads, yielding one entry per CDR3 protein. The sample holds about 540,000 distinct CDR3 sequences; 34% are singletons and the top ten take approximately 6%. The sample comprised blood. The genes are TRBV6-1 and TRBJ2-2; perhaps TRBD1 as D (6 bases). The clonotype originates from a girl aged 2 to 17 with multiple sclerosis. CDR3 sequence: CASTPTGRELFF. CDR3 coding DNA: TGTGCCAGCACCCCAACAGGGCGGGAGCTGTTTTTT.